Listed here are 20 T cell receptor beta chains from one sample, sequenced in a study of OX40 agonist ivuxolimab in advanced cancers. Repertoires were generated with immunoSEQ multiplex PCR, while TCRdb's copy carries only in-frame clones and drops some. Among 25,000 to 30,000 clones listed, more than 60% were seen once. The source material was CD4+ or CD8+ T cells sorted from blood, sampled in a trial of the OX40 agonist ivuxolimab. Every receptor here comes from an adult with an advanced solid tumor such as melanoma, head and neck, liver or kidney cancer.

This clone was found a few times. CDR3 nucleotides: TGTGCCAGCAGCTTAATGAGGAGGACAGGGGAAGAGGGGAAGGAGACCCAGTACTTC. Protein product: CASSLMRRTGEEGKETQYF. The J gene is TRBJ2-5, the V gene TRBV7-3, with 9 bases fitting TRBD1. CDR3 length equals 19 residues. Germline CDR1 SGHTA, CDR2 FQGTGA. Germline trimming cut 1 base from V and 5 bases from J; bases unmatched to any gene: 17.

CDR3 nucleotide sequence: TGTGCCAGCAGGCAGGGTTTTGGGACTGAAGCTTTCTTT. Translated, it gives CASRQGFGTEAFF. The rearrangement links TRBV6-6 to TRBJ1-1, with D possibly matching TRBD1 (5 bases). The CDR3 consists of 13 residues. Per germline, CDR1 MNHNY and CDR2 SVGAGI (reference sequence). V lost 6 bases, J lost 5 bases, and 13 bases lay in between.

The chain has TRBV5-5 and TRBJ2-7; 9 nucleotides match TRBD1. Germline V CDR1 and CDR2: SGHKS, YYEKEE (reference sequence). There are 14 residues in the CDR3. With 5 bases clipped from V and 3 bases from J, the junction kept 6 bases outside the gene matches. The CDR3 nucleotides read TGTGCCAGCAGGTCCGGGACAGGGTTCTACGAGCAGTACTTC. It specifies CASRSGTGFYEQYF. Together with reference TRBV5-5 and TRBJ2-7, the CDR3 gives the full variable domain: DAGVTQSPTHLIKTRGQQVTLRCSPISGHKSVSWYQQVLGQGPQFIFQYYEKEERGRGNFPDRFSARQFPNYSSELNVNALLLGDSALYLCASRSGTGFYEQYFGPGTRLTVT.

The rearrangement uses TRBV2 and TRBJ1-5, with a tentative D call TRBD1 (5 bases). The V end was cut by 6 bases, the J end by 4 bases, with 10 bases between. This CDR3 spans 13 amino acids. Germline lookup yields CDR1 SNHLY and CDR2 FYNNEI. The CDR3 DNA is TGTGCCAGCAGAAAGAAGGGGAATCAGCCCCAGCATTTT. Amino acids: CASRKKGNQPQHF. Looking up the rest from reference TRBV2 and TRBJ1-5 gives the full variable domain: EPEVTQTPSHQVTQMGQEVILRCVPISNHLYFYWYRQILGQKVEFLVSFYNNEISEKSEIFDDQFSVERPDGSNFTLKIRSTKLEDSAMYFCASRKKGNQPQHFGDGTRLSIL.

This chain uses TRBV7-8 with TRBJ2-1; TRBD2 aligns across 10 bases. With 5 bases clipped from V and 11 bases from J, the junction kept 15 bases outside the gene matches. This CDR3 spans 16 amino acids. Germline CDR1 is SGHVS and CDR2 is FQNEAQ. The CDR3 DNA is TGTGCCAGCAGCAACATATCGGGACTAGCGAAAGTGAAGCAGTTCTTC. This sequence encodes CASSNISGLAKVKQFF.

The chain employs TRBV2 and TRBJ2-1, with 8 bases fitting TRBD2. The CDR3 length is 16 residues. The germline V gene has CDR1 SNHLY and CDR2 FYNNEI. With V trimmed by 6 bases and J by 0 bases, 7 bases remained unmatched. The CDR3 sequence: CASRESGGSSYNEQFF. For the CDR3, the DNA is TGTGCCAGCAGAGAGAGCGGGGGAAGCTCCTACAATGAGCAGTTCTTC.

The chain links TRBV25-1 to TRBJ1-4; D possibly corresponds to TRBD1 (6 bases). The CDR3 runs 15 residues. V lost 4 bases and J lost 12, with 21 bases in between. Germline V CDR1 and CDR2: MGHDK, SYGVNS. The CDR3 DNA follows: TGTGCCAGCAGTGCCATCACGGGGGCCCGTGAGGAACTGTTTTTT. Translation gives CASSAITGAREELFF.

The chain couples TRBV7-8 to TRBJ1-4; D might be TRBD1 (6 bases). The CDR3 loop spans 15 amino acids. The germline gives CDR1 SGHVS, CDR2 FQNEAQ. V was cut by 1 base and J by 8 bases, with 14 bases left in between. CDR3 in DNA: TGTGCCAGCAGCTTAGTGCTGGGGGCGGGCGAAAAACTGTTTTTT. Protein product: CASSLVLGAGEKLFF.

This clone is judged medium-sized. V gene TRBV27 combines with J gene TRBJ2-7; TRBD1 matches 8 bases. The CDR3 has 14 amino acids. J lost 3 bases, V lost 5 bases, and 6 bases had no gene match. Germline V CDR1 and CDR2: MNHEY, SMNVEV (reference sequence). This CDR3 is CASSLGRGLYEQYF. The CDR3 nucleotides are TGTGCCAGCAGTCTTGGCAGGGGGCTCTACGAGCAGTACTTC.

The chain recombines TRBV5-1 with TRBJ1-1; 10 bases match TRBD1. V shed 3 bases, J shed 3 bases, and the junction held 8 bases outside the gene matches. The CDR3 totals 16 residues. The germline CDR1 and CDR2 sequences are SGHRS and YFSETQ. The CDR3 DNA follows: TGCGCCAGCAGCTACCCCGGGACAGGGGAGGACACTGAAGCTTTCTTT. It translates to CASSYPGTGEDTEAFF.

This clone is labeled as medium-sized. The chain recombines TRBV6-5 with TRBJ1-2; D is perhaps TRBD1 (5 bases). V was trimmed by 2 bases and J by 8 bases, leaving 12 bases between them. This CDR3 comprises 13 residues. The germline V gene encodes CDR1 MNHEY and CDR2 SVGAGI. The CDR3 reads CASSYQGRGGYTF. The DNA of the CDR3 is TGTGCCAGCAGTTACCAGGGTAGGGGAGGCTACACCTTC.

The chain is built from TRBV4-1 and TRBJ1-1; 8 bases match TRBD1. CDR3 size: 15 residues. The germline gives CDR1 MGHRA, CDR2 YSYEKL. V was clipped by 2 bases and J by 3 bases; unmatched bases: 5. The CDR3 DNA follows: TGCGCCAGCAGCCAAACCACAGGGGGGTACACTGAAGCTTTCTTT. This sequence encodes CASSQTTGGYTEAFF.

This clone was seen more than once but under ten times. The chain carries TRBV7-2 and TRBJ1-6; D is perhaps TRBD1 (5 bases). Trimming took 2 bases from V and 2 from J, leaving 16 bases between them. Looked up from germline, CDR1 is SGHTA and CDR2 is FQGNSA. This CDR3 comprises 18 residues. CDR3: CASSLSPPWDAYNSPLHF. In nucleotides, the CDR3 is TGTGCCAGCAGCTTATCGCCTCCCTGGGACGCCTATAATTCACCCCTCCACTTT.

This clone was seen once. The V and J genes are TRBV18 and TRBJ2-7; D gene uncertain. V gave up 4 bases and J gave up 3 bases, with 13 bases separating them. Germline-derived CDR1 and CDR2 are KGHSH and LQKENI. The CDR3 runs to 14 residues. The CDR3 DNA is TGTGCCAGCTCACTTCTCGAGTCTAACTACGAGCAGTACTTC. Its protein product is CASSLLESNYEQYF. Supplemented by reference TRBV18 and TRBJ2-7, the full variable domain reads NAGVMQNPRHLVRRRGQEARLRCSPMKGHSHVYWYRQLPEEGLKFMVYLQKENIIDESGMPKERFSAEFPKEGPSILRIQQVVRGDSAAYFCASSLLESNYEQYFGPGTRLTVT.

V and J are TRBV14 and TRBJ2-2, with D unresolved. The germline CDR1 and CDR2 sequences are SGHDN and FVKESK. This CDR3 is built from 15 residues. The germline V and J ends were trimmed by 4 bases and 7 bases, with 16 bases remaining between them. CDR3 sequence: CASSPNSALGGELFF. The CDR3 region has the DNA TGTGCCAGCAGCCCTAATAGTGCCCTAGGCGGGGAGCTGTTTTTT.

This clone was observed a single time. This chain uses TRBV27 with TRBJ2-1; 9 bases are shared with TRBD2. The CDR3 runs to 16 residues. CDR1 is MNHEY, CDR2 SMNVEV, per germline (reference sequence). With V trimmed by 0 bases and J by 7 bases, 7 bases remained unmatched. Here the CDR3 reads CASSLSTRGGNNEQFF. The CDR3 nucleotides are TGTGCCAGCAGTTTATCGACGCGGGGGGGGAATAATGAGCAGTTCTTC.

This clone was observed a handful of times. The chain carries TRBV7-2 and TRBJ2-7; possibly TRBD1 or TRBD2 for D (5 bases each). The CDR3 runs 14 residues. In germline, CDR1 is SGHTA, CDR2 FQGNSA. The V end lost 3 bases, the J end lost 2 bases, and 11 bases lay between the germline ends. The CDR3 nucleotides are TGTGCCAGCAGCTTTTGGGACGGCGCCTACGAGCAGTACTTC. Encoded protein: CASSFWDGAYEQYF.

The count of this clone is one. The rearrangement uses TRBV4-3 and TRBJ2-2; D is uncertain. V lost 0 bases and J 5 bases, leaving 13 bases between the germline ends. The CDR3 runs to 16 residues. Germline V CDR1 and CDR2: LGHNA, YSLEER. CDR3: CASSQDEDYRTGELFF. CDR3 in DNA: TGCGCCAGCAGCCAAGATGAGGATTACCGAACCGGGGAGCTGTTTTTT.

The CDR3 loop reads CASSAMPGLGTDTQYF. For the CDR3, the DNA is TGTGCCAGCAGCGCGATGCCGGGGCTTGGCACAGATACGCAGTATTTT. The chain recombines TRBV7-8 with TRBJ2-3; D possibly matches TRBD1 or TRBD2 (5 bases each). There are 16 residues in the CDR3. Trimming left V 5 bases short and J 1 base short, with 16 bases between. Germline assignment: CDR1 SGHVS and CDR2 FQNEAQ. Based on the CDR3 plus reference TRBV7-8 and TRBJ2-3, the full variable domain is GAGVSQSPRYKVAKRGQDVALRCDPISGHVSLFWYQQALGQGPEFLTYFQNEAQLDKSGLPSDRFFAERPEGSVSTLKIQRTQQEDSAVYLCASSAMPGLGTDTQYFGPGTRLTVL.

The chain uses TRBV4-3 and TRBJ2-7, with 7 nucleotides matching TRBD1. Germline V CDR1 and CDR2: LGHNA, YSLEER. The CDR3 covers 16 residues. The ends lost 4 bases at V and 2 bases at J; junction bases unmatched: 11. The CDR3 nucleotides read TGCGCCAGCAGCCCTCGCGTTGGGACAGTCGCCTACGAGCAGTACTTC. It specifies CASSPRVGTVAYEQYF.